This T cell receptor beta chain was found in a study of T cells after yellow fever vaccination. Note on this clonotype: What it binds is unknown.

The CDR3 is 15 amino acids. Looked up from germline, CDR1 is SGHKS and CDR2 is YYEKEE (reference sequence). The V and J ends lost 4 bases and 5 bases, in that order; junction bases with no gene match: 9. Whole-study results and caveats: Few clonotypes appeared in both CD4 and CD8 compartments.

Via MiXCR, TCRdb re-called the 5' RACE reads, giving one row per CDR3 protein. The sample holds approximately 550,000 distinct CDR3 sequences, approximately 21% seen once. The receptor's source is a man aged 25-45 years who received the YFV17D yellow fever vaccine. The genes are TRBV5-5 and TRBJ2-1, with 7 bases that match TRBD2. Sequences were derived from PBMCs, sampled 15 days after the yellow fever booster vaccination. The CDR3 loop is CASSPAGGGNNEQFF. Here the CDR3 DNA reads TGTGCCAGCAGCCCAGCAGGCGGGGGAAACAATGAGCAGTTCTTC.